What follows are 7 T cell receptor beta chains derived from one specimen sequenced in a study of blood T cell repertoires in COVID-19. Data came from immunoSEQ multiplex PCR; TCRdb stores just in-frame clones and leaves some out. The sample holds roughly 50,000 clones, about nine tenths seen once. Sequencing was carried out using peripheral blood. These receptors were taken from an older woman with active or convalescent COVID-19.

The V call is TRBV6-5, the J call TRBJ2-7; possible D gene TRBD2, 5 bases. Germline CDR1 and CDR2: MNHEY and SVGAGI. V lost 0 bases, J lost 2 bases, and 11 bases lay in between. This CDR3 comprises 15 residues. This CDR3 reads CASSYSGLQTYEQYF. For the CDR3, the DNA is TGTGCCAGCAGTTACTCTGGACTCCAGACCTACGAGCAGTACTTC.

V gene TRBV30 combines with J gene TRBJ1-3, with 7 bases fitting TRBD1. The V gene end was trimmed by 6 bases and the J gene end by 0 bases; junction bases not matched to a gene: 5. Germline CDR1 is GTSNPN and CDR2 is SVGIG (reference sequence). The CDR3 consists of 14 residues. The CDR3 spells CACPTGSSGNTIYF. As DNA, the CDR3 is TGTGCCTGCCCGACAGGGAGCTCTGGAAACACCATATATTTT. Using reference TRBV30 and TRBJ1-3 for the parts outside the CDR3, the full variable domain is SQTIHQWPATLVQPVGSPLSLECTVEGTSNPNLYWYRQAAGRGLQLLFYSVGIGQISSEVPQNLSASRPQDRQFILSSKKLLLSDSGFYLCACPTGSSGNTIYFGEGSWLTVV.

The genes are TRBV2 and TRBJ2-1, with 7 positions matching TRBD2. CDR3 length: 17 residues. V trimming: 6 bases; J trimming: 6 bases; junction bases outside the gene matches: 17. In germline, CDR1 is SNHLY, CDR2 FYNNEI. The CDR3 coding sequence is TGTGCCAGCAGGGGCGGAAGGACTAGTAGGATCCCCAATGAGCAGTTCTTC. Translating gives CASRGGRTSRIPNEQFF.

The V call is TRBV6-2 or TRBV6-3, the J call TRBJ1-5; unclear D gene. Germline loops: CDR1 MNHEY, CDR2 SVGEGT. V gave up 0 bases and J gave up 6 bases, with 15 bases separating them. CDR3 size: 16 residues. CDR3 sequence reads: CASSYSLRLTGQPQHF. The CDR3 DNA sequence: TGTGCCAGCAGTTACTCTTTGAGGCTTACCGGTCAGCCCCAGCATTTT.

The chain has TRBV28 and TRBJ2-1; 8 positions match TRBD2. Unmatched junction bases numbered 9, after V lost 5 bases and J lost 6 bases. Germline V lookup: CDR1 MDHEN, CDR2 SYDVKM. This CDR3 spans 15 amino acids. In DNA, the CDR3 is TGTGCCAGCAGTCCCTGGACTAGCCATCGCAATGAGCAGTTCTTC. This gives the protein CASSPWTSHRNEQFF.

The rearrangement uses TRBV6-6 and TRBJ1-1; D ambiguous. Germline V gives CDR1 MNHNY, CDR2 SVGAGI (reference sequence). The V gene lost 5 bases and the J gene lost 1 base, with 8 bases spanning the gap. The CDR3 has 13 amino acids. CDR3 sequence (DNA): TGTGCCAGCAGTGCCCCCGGGAACACTGAAGCTTTCTTT. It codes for CASSAPGNTEAFF.

The CDR3, as DNA: TGCAGCGTTACAGACTCTGGAAACACCATATATTTT. Amino acids: CSVTDSGNTIYF. V and J are TRBV29-1 and TRBJ1-3, with D uncertain. Per germline, CDR1 SQVTM and CDR2 ANQGSEA. The germline V and J ends were trimmed by 5 bases and 0 bases, with 5 bases remaining between them. CDR3 length: 12 residues. Full variable domain (rest looked up from reference TRBV29-1 and TRBJ1-3): SAVISQKPSRDICQRGTSLTIQCQVDSQVTMMFWYRQQPGQSLTLIATANQGSEATYESGFVIDKFPISRPNLTFSTLTVSNMSPEDSSIYLCSVTDSGNTIYFGEGSWLTVV.